The clone carrying this T cell receptor beta chain was recorded at least ten times. Its antigen is not known. Its ends do not fully match the called genes, so a read error is possible. The data are from a study of T cells in Graves' hyperthyroidism and ophthalmopathy. Germline CDR1 is SGHTA and CDR2 is FQGTGA. This CDR3 has 15 residues. It was RNA transcripts that yielded the amplified TCR beta CDR3 regions. The primer set for the first-round RT-PCR of the TCR CDR3 was HTBI. TCRdb reprocessed the multiplex PCR reads via MiXCR and lists one record per CDR3 protein. The sample lists hundreds of thousands of distinct CDR3 sequences; roughly 14% were seen once. Ophthalmopathy cases scored 3 or more on the Clinical Activity Score and 4 or more on NOSPECS grade, with duration below 3 months. Whole-study results and caveats: Most thyroid clonotypes with frequency above 0.001 were detected in blood. By a 13 V-J model, ophthalmopathy was set apart from stable hyperthyroidism. Ophthalmopathy prediction by the model preceded onset by a median approximately 5.9 months.

This receptor was taken from a man aged 18 to 29 with Graves' ophthalmopathy. This chain links TRBV7-3 with TRBJ2-1; 8 bases match TRBD2. The material sequenced was blood. The CDR3 sequence: CASSSTSGSYNEQFF. CDR3 DNA: TGCGCCAGCAGCTCCACTAGCGGTTCCTACAATGAGCAGTTCTTC. The variable domain in full, completed from reference TRBV7-3 and TRBJ2-1, reads GAGVSQTPSNKVTEKGKYVELRCDPISGHTALYWYRQSLGQGPEFLIYFQGTGAADDSGLPNDRFFAVRPEGSVSTLKIQRTERGDSAVYLCASSSTSGSYNEQFFGPGTRLTVL.